A single sample gave rise to the 21 T cell receptor beta chains below, sequenced in a study of neurological immune-mediated disorders. MiXCR, applied by TCRdb to the 5' RACE reads, yields one record per CDR3 protein. The repertoire holds some 57,000 distinct CDR3 sequences, with less than 4% as singletons. Sequencing was done on a sample of PBMCs. These receptors came from a man aged 60 to 69 with multiple sclerosis.

This clonotype was recorded many times. The rearrangement joins TRBV20-1 to TRBJ2-1; 11 nucleotides align to TRBD2. This CDR3 region has 15 residues. The V segment lost 5 bases and the J segment 3 bases; nucleotides outside the gene matches: 6. Germline V gene sequence: CDR1 DFQATT, CDR2 SNEGSKA (reference sequence). CDR3 DNA sequence: TGCAGTGCTCCTATTACTAGCGGGGGCTACAATGAGCAGTTCTTC. Residues: CSAPITSGGYNEQFF.

This clonotype was seen repeatedly, ten times or more. This chain connects TRBV7-2 to TRBJ1-1, with D possibly matching TRBD1 (5 bases). Germline lookup yields CDR1 SGHTA and CDR2 FQGNSA. The CDR3 contains 14 residues. Trimming left V 0 bases short and J 7 bases short, with 12 bases between. DNA for the CDR3: TGTGCCAGCAGCTTAGCGGGGGGTTTTGATGAAGCTTTCTTT. It yields the protein CASSLAGGFDEAFF.

This clonotype has ten or more counts. V gene TRBV5-1 combines with J gene TRBJ2-3, with 8 bases fitting TRBD2. Trimming cost V 0 bases and J 7 bases; bases outside gene matches: 10. Germline V gene lookup returns CDR1 SGHRS and CDR2 YFSETQ. The CDR3 length is 16 residues. CDR3 sequence (DNA): TGCGCCAGCAGCTTGGATCCAGCGGGAGTAGCAAATACGCAGTATTTT. As protein: CASSLDPAGVANTQYF.

This clonotype was picked up many times. The genes are TRBV12-3 or TRBV12-4 and TRBJ2-5; the match to TRBD2 covers 7 bases. V shed 6 bases and J 0 bases; nucleotides not matched to a gene: 7. This CDR3 has 15 amino acids. The CDR3 DNA follows: TGTGCCAGCAGCGACGGGGGGAAGTACCAAGAGACCCAGTACTTC. Translated, it gives CASSDGGKYQETQYF.

This clonotype was detected ten times or more. This chain links TRBV20-1 with TRBJ2-7, with 11 bases that match TRBD2. CDR3 length equals 13 residues. V lost 3 bases, J lost 7 bases, and 5 bases stayed unmatched. The germline V gene encodes CDR1 DFQATT and CDR2 SNEGSKA (reference sequence). This CDR3 is CSASLAGGTEQYF. The CDR3 nucleotides read TGCAGTGCTAGCCTAGCGGGGGGTACGGAGCAGTACTTC.

This clonotype was observed many times. V and J are TRBV5-1 and TRBJ2-1; TRBD2 aligns across 10 bases. J gave up 5 bases and V 4 bases, and 6 bases lay outside the gene matches. Germline V gene lookup returns CDR1 SGHRS and CDR2 YFSETQ. The CDR3 covers 15 residues. The CDR3 loop reads CASSPEAGGHNEQFF. The CDR3 coding sequence is TGCGCCAGCAGCCCGGAAGCGGGAGGGCACAATGAGCAGTTCTTC.

This clonotype was seen ten or more times. The chain has TRBV2 and TRBJ2-2, with D perhaps assigned TRBD1 or TRBD2 (5 bases each). The CDR3 has 15 amino acids. The V end lost 8 bases, the J end lost 6 bases, and 19 bases lay between the germline ends. Per germline, CDR1 SNHLY and CDR2 FYNNEI. DNA of the CDR3: TGTGCCAGCGCTCGGGACCTAGGGCGCTCCGGGGAGCTGTTTTTT. Its protein product is CASARDLGRSGELFF.

This clonotype has a count of ten or more. The chain is built from TRBV5-1 and TRBJ2-2; D is uncertain. The CDR3 is 16 residues long. V was trimmed by 4 bases and J by 0 bases, leaving 13 bases between them. Germline values: CDR1 SGHRS, CDR2 YFSETQ. DNA of the CDR3: TGCGCCAGCAGCCCTAATGACATAACGAACACCGGGGAGCTGTTTTTT. Encoded protein: CASSPNDITNTGELFF.

This clonotype was seen many times. The gene calls are TRBV27 and TRBJ2-2, with D maybe TRBD2 (5 bases). V lost 2 bases to trimming and J lost 3 bases, with 7 bases between them. In germline, CDR1 is MNHEY, CDR2 SMNVEV (reference sequence). CDR3 length equals 14 residues. The CDR3 protein is CASSLAGHTGELFF. The CDR3 coding sequence is TGTGCCAGCAGTTTAGCGGGTCACACCGGGGAGCTGTTTTTT.

This clonotype showed up many times. The V call is TRBV20-1, the J call TRBJ2-1; no definite D call. The CDR3 extends over 11 amino acids. Between the trimmed V and J ends, which lost 8 bases and 6 bases, there was a span of 11 bases. CDR1 DFQATT and CDR2 SNEGSKA come from the germline V gene (reference sequence). The CDR3 protein is CSPFALNEQFF. CDR3 DNA sequence: TGCAGTCCTTTCGCCCTCAATGAGCAGTTCTTC.

This clonotype has ten or more counts. The V and J genes are TRBV29-1 and TRBJ1-1; a possible D gene is TRBD1 (5 bases). Germline V gene data show CDR1 as SQVTM and CDR2 as ANQGSEA. V lost 4 bases and J lost 0, with 9 bases in between. CDR3 size: 13 residues. This chain's CDR3 is CSVVWGLNTEAFF. CDR3 DNA: TGCAGCGTTGTATGGGGCTTGAACACTGAAGCTTTCTTT.

This clonotype showed up many times. The V call is TRBV4-1, the J call TRBJ2-7, with TRBD2 matching 13 bases. The trim removed 5 bases at V and 3 bases at J, leaving 4 bases unmatched. The CDR3 covers 15 residues. The germline V gene has CDR1 MGHRA and CDR2 YSYEKL. As DNA, the CDR3 is TGCGCCAGCAGCTTGCGACTAGCGGGAGGCTACGAGCAGTACTTC. Amino acids: CASSLRLAGGYEQYF.

Many counts were recorded for this clonotype. The chain's CDR3 is CSASGTGGSGANVLTF. The CDR3 DNA follows: TGCAGTGCTAGTGGGACAGGAGGCTCTGGGGCCAACGTCCTGACTTTC. The chain employs TRBV20-1 and TRBJ2-6; 8 bases match TRBD1. V lost 3 bases, J lost 0 bases, and 4 bases stayed unmatched. The CDR3 is made up of 16 amino acids. Looked up from germline, CDR1 is DFQATT and CDR2 is SNEGSKA (reference sequence).

This clonotype has ten or more counts. The J gene is TRBJ2-7, the V gene TRBV29-1; D remains ambiguous. V lost 4 bases and J lost 3, with 10 bases in between. Germline V lookup: CDR1 SQVTM, CDR2 ANQGSEA. This CDR3 spans 12 amino acids. DNA of the CDR3: TGCAGCGTTGTAGTCAGCGACTACGAGCAGTACTTC. As protein: CSVVVSDYEQYF.

This clonotype has ten or more counts. The chain employs TRBV4-1 and TRBJ2-3; D is unclear. The V gene lost 3 bases and the J gene lost 4 bases, with 11 bases spanning the gap. This CDR3 contains 14 residues. Per germline, CDR1 MGHRA and CDR2 YSYEKL. CDR3 sequence reads: CASSQFSLPDTQYF. The CDR3 nucleotides read TGCGCCAGCAGCCAGTTCAGCTTGCCAGATACGCAGTATTTT.

This clonotype was picked up many times. Here the CDR3 reads CASSHSGSPYNEQFF. For the CDR3, the DNA is TGTGCCAGCAGCCATAGCGGGAGTCCCTACAATGAGCAGTTCTTC. The rearrangement joins TRBV3-1 to TRBJ2-1, with TRBD2 matching 9 bases. The V gene end was trimmed by 3 bases and the J gene end by 2 bases; junction bases not matched to a gene: 2. The CDR3 spans 15 residues. Germline V gene sequence: CDR1 LGHDT, CDR2 YNNKEL (reference sequence).

This clonotype has at least ten counts. This rearrangement joins TRBV12-3 or TRBV12-4 to TRBJ2-2, with D perhaps TRBD2 (5 bases). The CDR3 has 17 residues. Trimming stripped 3 bases from V and 0 bases from J, with 14 bases between. The CDR3 loop reads CASSFPLDSSNTGELFF. The CDR3 DNA is TGTGCCAGCAGTTTTCCCTTGGACTCCTCGAACACCGGGGAGCTGTTTTTT.

This clonotype was picked up many times. V is TRBV30 and J is TRBJ1-5; maybe TRBD1 (6 bases). Germline values: CDR1 GTSNPN, CDR2 SVGIG (reference sequence). This CDR3 comprises 14 residues. V was trimmed by 2 bases and J by 6 bases, leaving 14 bases between them. The CDR3 DNA reads as TGTGCCTGGAGTACCCGACAGGTCCGTCAGCCCCAGCATTTT. It yields the protein CAWSTRQVRQPQHF.

This clonotype was seen repeatedly, ten times or more. This chain links TRBV5-1 with TRBJ2-4; 10 nucleotides agree with TRBD2. The germline V gene encodes CDR1 SGHRS and CDR2 YFSETQ. J lost 6 bases, V lost 3 bases, and 9 bases had no gene match. This CDR3 contains 16 residues. The CDR3 region has the DNA TGCGCCAGCAGCTCGTTAGCGGGAGGCGAGGGAAACATTCAGTACTTC. This encodes CASSSLAGGEGNIQYF.

This clonotype was observed many times. The chain combines TRBV19 with TRBJ1-1, with a weak D call TRBD1 (5 bases). CDR1 is LNHDA and CDR2 is SQIVND in the germline V gene (reference sequence). The CDR3 contains 14 residues. Trimming removed 5 bases at V and 6 bases at J, with 16 bases between. CDR3 nucleotide sequence: TGTGCCAGTAGTCCATCCCTAGGGGCTTCTGAAGCTTTCTTT. Translation gives CASSPSLGASEAFF.

This clonotype showed up many times. The rearrangement uses TRBV7-2 and TRBJ1-6; a possible D gene is TRBD1 (6 bases). This CDR3 comprises 14 residues. Trimming stripped 2 bases from V and 8 bases from J, with 10 bases between. Germline V gene sequence: CDR1 SGHTA, CDR2 FQGNSA. The CDR3 sequence: CASSLRGWDSPLHF. The CDR3 DNA reads TGTGCCAGCAGCTTAAGGGGGTGGGATTCACCCCTCCACTTT.